Following are 2 T cell receptor beta chains from one sample sequenced in a study of T cells in Graves' hyperthyroidism and ophthalmopathy. Amplification targeted TCR beta CDR3 regions from RNA transcripts. An initial round of RT-PCR targeting the TCR CDR3 relied on the HTBI primer set. One entry per CDR3 protein, called by TCRdb with MiXCR from the multiplex PCR reads. This sample has fewer than 300,000 distinct CDR3 sequences, with less than 30% found just once. Sequenced sample: blood. These receptors were obtained from a man aged 40-55 years with Graves' hyperthyroidism that later progressed to Graves' ophthalmopathy.

This clonotype was seen many times. The chain recombines TRBV4-2 with TRBJ2-7; TRBD1 agrees at 8 bases. The length of the CDR3 is 15 residues. Per germline, CDR1 LGHNA and CDR2 YNFKEQ. J lost 2 bases, V lost 1 base, and 4 bases had no gene match. The CDR3 spells CASSQGGQGTYEQYF. DNA of the CDR3: TGTGCCAGCAGCCAAGGCGGACAGGGAACCTACGAGCAGTACTTC.

At least ten counts were recorded for this clonotype. The chain uses TRBV19 and TRBJ2-4, with 9 bases lining up with TRBD2. Germline lookup yields CDR1 LNHDA and CDR2 SQIVND (reference sequence). This CDR3 comprises 16 residues. V dropped 3 bases and J dropped 9; count of bases not matched to a gene: 12. In DNA, the CDR3 is TGTGCCAGTAGTATTACTATTAGCGGGAGAGGGGGCATTCAGTACTTC. Amino acid sequence: CASSITISGRGGIQYF.